The present T cell receptor beta chain was sequenced within a study of CD8 T cells in ankylosing spondylitis. From the 5' RACE reads, TCRdb called clonotypes with MiXCR, one entry per CDR3 protein. Altogether 150,000 to 200,000 distinct CDR3 sequences are present, roughly 34% being singletons, with the ten largest covering about 6%. This CDR3 has 13 amino acids. Trimming removed 4 bases from V and 9 bases from J, with 15 bases in between. Per the germline V gene, CDR1 is MDHEN and CDR2 is SYDVKM. The chain couples TRBV28 to TRBJ1-1; D unclear. Specimen: synovial fluid, either unsorted or a sorted T cell fraction (not recorded which). The TCR sequence derives from a male donor with ankylosing spondylitis. CDR3 sequence (DNA): TGTGCCAGCAGTTCAGAGACCGGTAGTAAAGCTTTCTTT. Translation: CASSSETGSKAFF.